The text below deals with one T cell receptor beta chain. Antigen specificity is unknown. The data stem from a study of T cell responses to AZD1222 COVID-19 vaccine. Trimming stripped 1 base from V and 5 bases from J, with 21 bases between. CDR3 length equals 17 residues. Germline values: CDR1 KGHSH, CDR2 LQKENI. Study-level results: The donors showed a predominance of white British ancestry and of females, with possible underestimation of clonal diversity.

Assay used: immunoSEQ multiplex PCR; TCRdb lists only in-frame clones, some missing. The top ten clones hold 2% to 3% of a sample with tens of thousands of clones, 87% of them seen once. The sequence came from an adult who received the AZD1222 COVID-19 vaccine. The gene calls are TRBV18 and TRBJ2-7, with D hard to call. Sequenced here: peripheral blood, sampled 28 days after the second AZD1222 dose. The CDR3 region has the DNA TGTGCCAGCTCACCACTTTATACCGGGCCCCTCGCCAACGAGCAGTACTTC. It codes for CASSPLYTGPLANEQYF.